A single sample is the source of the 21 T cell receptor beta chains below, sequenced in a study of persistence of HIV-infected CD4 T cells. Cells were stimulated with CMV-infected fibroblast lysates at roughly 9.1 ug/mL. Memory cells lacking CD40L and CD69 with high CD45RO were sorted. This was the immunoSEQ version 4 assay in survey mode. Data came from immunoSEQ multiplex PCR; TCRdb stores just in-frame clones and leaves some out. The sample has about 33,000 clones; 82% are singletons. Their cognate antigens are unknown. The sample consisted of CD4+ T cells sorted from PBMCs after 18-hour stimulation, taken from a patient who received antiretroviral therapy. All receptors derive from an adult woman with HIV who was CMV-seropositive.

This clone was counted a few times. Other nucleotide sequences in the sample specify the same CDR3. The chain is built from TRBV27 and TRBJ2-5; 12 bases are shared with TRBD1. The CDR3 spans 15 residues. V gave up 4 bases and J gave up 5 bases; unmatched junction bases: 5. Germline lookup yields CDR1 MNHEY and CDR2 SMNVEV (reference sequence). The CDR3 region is CASSSGTGGAETQYF. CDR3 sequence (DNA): TGTGCCAGCAGTTCGGGGACAGGGGGCGCTGAGACCCAGTACTTC.

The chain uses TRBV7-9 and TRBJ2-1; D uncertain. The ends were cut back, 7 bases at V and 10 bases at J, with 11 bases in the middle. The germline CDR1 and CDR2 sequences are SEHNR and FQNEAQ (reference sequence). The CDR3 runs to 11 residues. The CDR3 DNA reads TGTGCCAGCACGCGCGAATTAGAGCAGTTCTTC. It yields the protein CASTRELEQFF.

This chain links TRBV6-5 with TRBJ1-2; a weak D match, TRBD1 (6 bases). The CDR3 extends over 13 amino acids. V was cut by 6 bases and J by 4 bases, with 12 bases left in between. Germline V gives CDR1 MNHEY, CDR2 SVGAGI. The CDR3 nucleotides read TGTGCCAGCAGATCCGGACAGCCCTATGGCTACACCTTC. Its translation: CASRSGQPYGYTF.

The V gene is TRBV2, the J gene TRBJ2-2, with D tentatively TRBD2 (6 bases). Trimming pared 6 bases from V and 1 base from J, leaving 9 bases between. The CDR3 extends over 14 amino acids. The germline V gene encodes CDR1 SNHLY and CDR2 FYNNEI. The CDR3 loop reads CASRASVNTGELFF. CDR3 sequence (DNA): TGTGCCAGCAGGGCTAGCGTGAACACCGGGGAGCTGTTTTTT. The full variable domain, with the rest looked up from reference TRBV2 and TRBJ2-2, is EPEVTQTPSHQVTQMGQEVILRCVPISNHLYFYWYRQILGQKVEFLVSFYNNEISEKSEIFDDQFSVERPDGSNFTLKIRSTKLEDSAMYFCASRASVNTGELFFGEGSRLTVL.

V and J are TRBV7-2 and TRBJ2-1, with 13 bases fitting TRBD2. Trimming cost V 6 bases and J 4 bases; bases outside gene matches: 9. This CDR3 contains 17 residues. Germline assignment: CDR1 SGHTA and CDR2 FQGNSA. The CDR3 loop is CASRKLAGGPRYNEQFF. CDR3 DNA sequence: TGTGCCAGCAGAAAACTAGCGGGGGGGCCAAGGTACAATGAGCAGTTCTTC.

This CDR3 reads CASRAGQGSEAFF. For the CDR3, the DNA is TGTGCCAGTAGAGCCGGACAGGGAAGCGAAGCTTTCTTT. This chain links TRBV19 with TRBJ1-1; 8 positions match TRBD1. Germline CDR1 LNHDA, CDR2 SQIVND (reference sequence). V lost 6 bases, J lost 8 bases, and 8 bases stayed unmatched. The CDR3 sequence is 13 residues long. The full variable domain, in which reference TRBV19 and TRBJ1-1 provide the parts outside the CDR3, is DGGITQSPKYLFRKEGQNVTLSCEQNLNHDAMYWYRQDPGQGLRLIYYSQIVNDFQKGDIAEGYSVSREKKESFPLTVTSAQKNPTAFYLCASRAGQGSEAFFGQGTRLTVV.

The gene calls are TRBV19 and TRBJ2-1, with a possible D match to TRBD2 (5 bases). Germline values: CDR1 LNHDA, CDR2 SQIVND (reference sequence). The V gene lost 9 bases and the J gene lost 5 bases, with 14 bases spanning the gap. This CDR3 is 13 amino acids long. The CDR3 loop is CASSLRTHNEQFF. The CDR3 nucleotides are TGTGCCAGCAGCTTGCGGACTCACAATGAGCAGTTCTTC.

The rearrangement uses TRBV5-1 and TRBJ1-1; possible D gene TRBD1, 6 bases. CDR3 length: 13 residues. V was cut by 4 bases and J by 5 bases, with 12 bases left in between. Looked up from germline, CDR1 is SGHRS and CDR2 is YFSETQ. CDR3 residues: CASSLDRRTEAFF. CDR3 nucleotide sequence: TGCGCCAGCAGCCTCGACAGGAGGACTGAAGCTTTCTTT.

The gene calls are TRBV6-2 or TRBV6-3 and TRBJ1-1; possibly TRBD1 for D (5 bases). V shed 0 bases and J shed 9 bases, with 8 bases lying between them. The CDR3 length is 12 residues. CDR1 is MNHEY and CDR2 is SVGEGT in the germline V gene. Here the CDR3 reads CASSYSRQQAFF. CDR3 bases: TGTGCCAGCAGTTACTCGAGACAGCAAGCTTTCTTT.

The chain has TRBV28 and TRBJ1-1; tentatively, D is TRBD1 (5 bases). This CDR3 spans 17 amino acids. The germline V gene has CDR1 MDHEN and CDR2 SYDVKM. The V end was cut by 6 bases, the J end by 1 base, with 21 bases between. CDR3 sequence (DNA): TGTGCCAGCAGAACCATTAGGGGACCCAAGGGGAACACTGAAGCTTTCTTT. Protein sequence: CASRTIRGPKGNTEAFF.

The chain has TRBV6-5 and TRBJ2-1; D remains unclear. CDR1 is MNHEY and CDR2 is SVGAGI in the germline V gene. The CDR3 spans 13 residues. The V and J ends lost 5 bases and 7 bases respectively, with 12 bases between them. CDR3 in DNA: TGTGCCAGCAGTAGACTCAACTATAATGAGCAGTTCTTC. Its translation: CASSRLNYNEQFF.

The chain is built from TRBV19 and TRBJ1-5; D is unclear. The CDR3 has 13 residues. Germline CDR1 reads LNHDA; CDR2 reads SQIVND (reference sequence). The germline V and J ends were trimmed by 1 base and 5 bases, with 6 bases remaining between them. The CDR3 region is CASSIGGYQPQHF. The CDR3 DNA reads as TGTGCCAGTAGTATAGGGGGTTATCAGCCCCAGCATTTT.

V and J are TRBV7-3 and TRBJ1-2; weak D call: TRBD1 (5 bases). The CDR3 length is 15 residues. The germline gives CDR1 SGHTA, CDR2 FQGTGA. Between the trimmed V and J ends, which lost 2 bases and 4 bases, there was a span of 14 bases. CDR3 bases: TGTGCCAGCAGCTTATCCTCGTGGGGGGTCTATGGCTACACCTTC. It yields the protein CASSLSSWGVYGYTF.

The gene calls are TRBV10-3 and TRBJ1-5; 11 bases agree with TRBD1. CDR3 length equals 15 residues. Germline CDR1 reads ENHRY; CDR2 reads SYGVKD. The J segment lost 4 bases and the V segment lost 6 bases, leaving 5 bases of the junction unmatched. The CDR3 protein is CAISPGQGANQPQHF. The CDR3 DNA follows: TGTGCCATCAGCCCTGGACAGGGGGCAAATCAGCCCCAGCATTTT.

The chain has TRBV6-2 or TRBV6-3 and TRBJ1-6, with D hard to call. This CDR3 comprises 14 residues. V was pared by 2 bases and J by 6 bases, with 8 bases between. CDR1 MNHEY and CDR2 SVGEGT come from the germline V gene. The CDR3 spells CASSYARGNSPLHF. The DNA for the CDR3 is TGTGCCAGCAGTTACGCCCGGGGTAATTCACCCCTCCACTTT.

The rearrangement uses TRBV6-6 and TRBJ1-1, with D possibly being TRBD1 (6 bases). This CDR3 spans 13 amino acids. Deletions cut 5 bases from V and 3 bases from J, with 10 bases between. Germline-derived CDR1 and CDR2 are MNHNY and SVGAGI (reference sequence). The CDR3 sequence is CASSRGGDTEAFF. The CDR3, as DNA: TGTGCCAGCAGTAGGGGGGGAGACACTGAAGCTTTCTTT.

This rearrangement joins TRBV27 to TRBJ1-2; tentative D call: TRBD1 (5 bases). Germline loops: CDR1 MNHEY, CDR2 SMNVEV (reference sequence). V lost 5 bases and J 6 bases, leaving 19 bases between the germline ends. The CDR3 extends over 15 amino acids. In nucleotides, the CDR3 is TGTGCCAGCAGTCCAGGTTTCAGGGTGGGGGATGGCTACACCTTC. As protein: CASSPGFRVGDGYTF.

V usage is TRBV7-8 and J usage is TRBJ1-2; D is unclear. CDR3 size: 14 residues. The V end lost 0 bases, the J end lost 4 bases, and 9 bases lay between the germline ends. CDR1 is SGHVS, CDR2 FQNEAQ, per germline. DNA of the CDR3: TGTGCCAGCAGCTTAGCGAGTCAAGGCTATGGCTACACCTTC. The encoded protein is CASSLASQGYGYTF.

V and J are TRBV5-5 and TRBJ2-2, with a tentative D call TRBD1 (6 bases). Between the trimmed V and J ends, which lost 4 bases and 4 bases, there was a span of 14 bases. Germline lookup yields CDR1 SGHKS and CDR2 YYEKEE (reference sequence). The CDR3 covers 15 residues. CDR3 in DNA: TGTGCCAGCAGCCCCTCAGGGGCCGGCACCGGGGAGCTGTTTTTT. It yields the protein CASSPSGAGTGELFF.

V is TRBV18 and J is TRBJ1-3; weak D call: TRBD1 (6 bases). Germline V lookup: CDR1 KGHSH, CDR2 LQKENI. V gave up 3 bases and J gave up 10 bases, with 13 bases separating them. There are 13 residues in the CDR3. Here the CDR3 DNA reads TGTGCCAGCTCACCGGGACAACTTTCAACCATATATTTT. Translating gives CASSPGQLSTIYF.

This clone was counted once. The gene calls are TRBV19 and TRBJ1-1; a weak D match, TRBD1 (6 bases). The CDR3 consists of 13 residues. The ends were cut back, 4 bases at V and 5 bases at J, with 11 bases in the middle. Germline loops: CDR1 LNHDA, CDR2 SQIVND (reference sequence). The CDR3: CASSKGGYTEAFF. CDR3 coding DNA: TGTGCCAGTAGTAAGGGGGGCTATACTGAAGCTTTCTTT.